What follows are 27 T cell receptor beta chains derived from one specimen sequenced in a study of blood T cell repertoires in COVID-19. Here immunoSEQ multiplex PCR was the method, and the copy in TCRdb shows in-frame clones only, minus some. The top ten hold more than 3% of the sample, which has about 160,000 clones, around 85% seen once. The sequenced sample consisted of peripheral blood. The receptors shown here come from a man between 65 and 80 years old with acute or convalescent COVID-19.

This clone was seen more than once but under ten times. The gene calls are TRBV7-2 and TRBJ2-1; D not resolved. The CDR3 is 18 amino acids. CDR1 and CDR2 (germline): SGHTA, FQGNSA. With 5 bases removed from V and 0 bases from J, the gap between germline ends came to 20 bases. The CDR3 loop is CASSPPSGRSSSYNEQFF. CDR3 DNA: TGTGCCAGCAGCCCGCCGTCTGGTCGATCTAGCTCCTACAATGAGCAGTTCTTC.

The CDR3, as DNA: TGTGCCAGCAGTGCCGACAGGGCCAAAAACATTCAGTACTTC. Translated: CASSADRAKNIQYF. The chain has TRBV2 and TRBJ2-4, with D possibly TRBD1 on 6 matching bases. The ends were cut back, 4 bases at V and 1 base at J, with 8 bases in the middle. Germline V gene lookup returns CDR1 SNHLY and CDR2 FYNNEI. The CDR3 is made up of 14 amino acids.

The rearrangement uses TRBV9 and TRBJ2-2; D gene unclear. CDR1 is SGDLS and CDR2 is YYNGEE in the germline V gene. This CDR3 comprises 15 residues. Between the trimmed V and J ends, which lost 3 bases and 5 bases, there was a span of 14 bases. CDR3 region: CASSGLWRGTGELFF. CDR3 DNA sequence: TGTGCCAGCAGCGGCCTCTGGAGAGGAACCGGGGAGCTGTTTTTT.

This chain uses TRBV6-4 with TRBJ2-5; 7 positions agree with TRBD1. This CDR3 contains 18 residues. Germline lookup yields CDR1 MRHNA and CDR2 SNTAGT. The V and J ends lost 0 bases and 1 base, in that order; junction bases with no gene match: 11. Here the CDR3 reads CASSDSSIVGGCQETQYF. The CDR3 DNA sequence: TGTGCCAGCAGTGACTCGAGTATTGTAGGGGGCTGCCAAGAGACCCAGTACTTC.

The chain links TRBV20-1 to TRBJ2-7; D is possibly TRBD2 (7 bases). The V and J ends lost 3 bases and 4 bases respectively, with 13 bases between them. This CDR3 has 13 amino acids. The germline V gene encodes CDR1 DFQATT and CDR2 SNEGSKA (reference sequence). The CDR3 sequence is CSASGRGQYEQYF. The DNA for the CDR3 is TGCAGTGCTAGTGGGCGGGGGCAATACGAGCAGTACTTC.

The chain couples TRBV5-4 to TRBJ2-1, with 10 bases that match TRBD2. CDR3 length equals 17 residues. Germline V CDR1 and CDR2: SGHNT, YYREEE (reference sequence). Trimming at V came to 5 bases and at J to 7 bases, leaving 15 bases not matched to a gene. CDR3 sequence reads: CASRKDNPGLASNEQFF. Written as DNA, the CDR3 is TGTGCCAGCAGAAAAGATAACCCGGGACTAGCGTCGAATGAGCAGTTCTTC.

The chain joins TRBV27 to TRBJ2-7; 8 bases are shared with TRBD1. Trimming took 5 bases from V and 1 from J; bases not matched to a gene: 4. Germline CDR1 and CDR2: MNHEY and SMNVEV (reference sequence). The CDR3 covers 14 residues. The CDR3: CASSDGQGSYEQYF. The CDR3 nucleotides are TGTGCCAGCAGTGATGGACAGGGTTCCTACGAGCAGTACTTC.

This clone was seen only once. This chain uses TRBV7-2 with TRBJ2-7, with 7 nucleotides matching TRBD2. Germline-derived CDR1 and CDR2 are SGHTA and FQGNSA. This CDR3 is 15 amino acids long. Losses at the gene ends were 6 bases for V and 0 bases for J; bases not matched to a gene: 8. Written as DNA, the CDR3 is TGTGCCAGCAGAGCAGCGGGAAACCCCTCCTACGAGCAGTACTTC. This codes for CASRAAGNPSYEQYF. Full variable domain (outside the CDR3, taken from reference TRBV7-2 and TRBJ2-7): GAGVSQSPSNKVTEKGKDVELRCDPISGHTALYWYRQSLGQGLEFLIYFQGNSAPDKSGLPSDRFSAERTGGSVSTLTIQRTQQEDSAVYLCASRAAGNPSYEQYFGPGTRLTVT.

The V call is TRBV5-1, the J call TRBJ2-3; the D is unclear. The CDR3 loop spans 17 amino acids. V shed 0 bases and J shed 2 bases, with 16 bases lying between them. The germline CDR1 and CDR2 sequences are SGHRS and YFSETQ. CDR3 residues: CASSLVPRQDFTDTQYF. CDR3 DNA sequence: TGCGCCAGCAGCTTGGTACCTAGGCAAGACTTCACAGATACGCAGTATTTT.

V and J are TRBV5-1 and TRBJ2-1; maybe TRBD2 (6 bases). The CDR3 is 14 residues long. Between the trimmed V and J ends, which lost 2 bases and 10 bases, there was a span of 16 bases. In germline, CDR1 is SGHRS, CDR2 YFSETQ. The CDR3 sequence is CASSFLTGDGEQFF. The CDR3 nucleotides read TGCGCCAGCAGCTTTCTCACGGGAGACGGGGAGCAGTTCTTC.

The genes are TRBV6-5 and TRBJ2-2, with 9 bases that match TRBD2. Per germline, CDR1 MNHEY and CDR2 SVGAGI. The CDR3 totals 15 residues. Unmatched junction bases numbered 8, after V lost 6 bases and J lost 6 bases. The CDR3 reads CASSPRGLASGELFF. The CDR3 region has the DNA TGTGCCAGCAGCCCCCGGGGACTAGCCTCCGGGGAGCTGTTTTTT.

The chain employs TRBV19 and TRBJ2-2; 11 bases are a match to TRBD2. Germline loops: CDR1 LNHDA, CDR2 SQIVND (reference sequence). The CDR3 runs 13 residues. The ends lost 9 bases at V and 4 bases at J; junction bases unmatched: 1. The CDR3 DNA reads as TGTGCCAGCGGACTAGCGGGCACCGGGGAGCTGTTTTTT. This sequence encodes CASGLAGTGELFF.

The gene calls are TRBV5-6 and TRBJ2-7; 7 bases are a match to TRBD1. The CDR3 extends over 16 amino acids. Unmatched junction bases numbered 11, after V lost 3 bases and J lost 2 bases. CDR1 and CDR2 (germline): SGHDT, YYEEEE. CDR3 nucleotides: TGTGCCAGCAGCTGGGGATTGACAGGGAACACCTACGAGCAGTACTTC. Translation gives CASSWGLTGNTYEQYF.

This rearrangement joins TRBV5-5 to TRBJ2-5; 11 positions match TRBD2. The CDR3 is 16 amino acids. J lost 4 bases, V lost 0 bases, and 5 bases had no gene match. Germline CDR1 reads SGHKS; CDR2 reads YYEKEE (reference sequence). The CDR3 DNA sequence: TGTGCCAGCAGCTTGGAGGTAGCGGGAGGGTTAGAGACCCAGTACTTC. Residues: CASSLEVAGGLETQYF.

The chain recombines TRBV28 with TRBJ2-7; weak D call: TRBD2 (6 bases). This CDR3 spans 13 amino acids. The V gene lost 1 base and the J gene lost 6 bases, with 10 bases spanning the gap. CDR1 is MDHEN and CDR2 is SYDVKM in the germline V gene. This chain's CDR3 is CASSLSGRFEQYF. The CDR3 bases are TGTGCCAGCAGTTTATCCGGGAGATTCGAGCAGTACTTC.

V usage is TRBV7-2 and J usage is TRBJ1-1; D is unresolved. CDR1 is SGHTA and CDR2 is FQGNSA in the germline V gene. Trimming left V 6 bases short and J 2 bases short, with 10 bases between. The CDR3 is 13 residues long. As DNA, the CDR3 is TGTGCCAGCAGATTGACGGGTAACACTGAAGCTTTCTTT. It translates to CASRLTGNTEAFF.

CDR3 bases: TGTGCCAGCAGTTTAGCGGGAGGGGGCTACAATGAGCAGTTCTTC. It is translated as CASSLAGGGYNEQFF. This chain uses TRBV6-5 with TRBJ2-1; 11 bases match TRBD2. The CDR3 loop spans 15 amino acids. J lost 3 bases, V lost 4 bases, and 2 bases had no gene match. The V gene's germline CDR1 is MNHEY and CDR2 SVGAGI.

The chain is built from TRBV19 and TRBJ2-7, with TRBD1 as a possible D gene (7 bases). The CDR3 runs to 13 residues. Trimming left V 4 bases short and J 6 bases short, with 13 bases between. The germline gives CDR1 LNHDA, CDR2 SQIVND (reference sequence). CDR3 protein: CASSTTGDSEQYF. The DNA of the CDR3 is TGTGCCAGTAGTACCACAGGGGACTCCGAGCAGTACTTC.

CDR3 nucleotides: TGTGCCAGCAGCAGAGGACTAGCGGGGATGGATGAGCAGTTCTTC. Its translation is CASSRGLAGMDEQFF. The chain is built from TRBV5-4 and TRBJ2-1, with TRBD2 identical over 12 bases. Germline V gene lookup returns CDR1 SGHNT and CDR2 YYREEE (reference sequence). CDR3 length: 15 amino acids. V lost 4 bases and J lost 8; bases outside the gene matches: 7.

The V gene is TRBV3-1 (or the pseudogene TRBV3-2), the J gene TRBJ2-1, with 9 bases identical to TRBD2. Germline assignment: CDR1 LGHDT and CDR2 YNNKEL (reference sequence). The CDR3 is 15 amino acids. J lost 6 bases, V lost 5 bases, and 8 bases had no gene match. CDR3 nucleotides: TGTGCCAGCAGCTTAGGGGGAGCGGGAGGCAATGAGCAGTTCTTC. Its protein product is CASSLGGAGGNEQFF.

This chain connects TRBV3-1 (or the pseudogene TRBV3-2) to TRBJ1-3; D gene ambiguous. CDR1 and CDR2 (germline): LGHDT, YNNKEL (reference sequence). This CDR3 is built from 13 residues. The germline V and J ends were trimmed by 1 base and 4 bases, with 5 bases remaining between them. CDR3 sequence reads: CASSQGQGNTIYF. CDR3 DNA: TGTGCCAGCAGCCAAGGTCAGGGAAACACCATATATTTT.

V gene TRBV18 combines with J gene TRBJ2-2; 8 bases map to TRBD1. Per germline, CDR1 KGHSH and CDR2 LQKENI. V lost 3 bases and J lost 0; bases outside the gene matches: 3. The CDR3 is made up of 16 amino acids. The CDR3 is CASSPQGAPNTGELFF. Here the CDR3 DNA reads TGTGCCAGCTCACCTCAGGGGGCCCCGAACACCGGGGAGCTGTTTTTT.

J is TRBJ2-5 and V is TRBV25-1; TRBD1 aligns across 8 bases. Germline V gene lookup returns CDR1 MGHDK and CDR2 SYGVNS. Trimming took 3 bases from V and 2 from J; bases not matched to a gene: 5. The CDR3 is 15 amino acids. CDR3 protein: CASSDLQGVQETQYF. The CDR3, as DNA: TGTGCCAGCAGTGACTTACAGGGGGTTCAAGAGACCCAGTACTTC.

V and J are TRBV5-1 and TRBJ2-3; possibly TRBD2 for D (5 bases). This CDR3 has 12 residues. The ends were cut back, 6 bases at V and 4 bases at J, with 9 bases in the middle. The germline V gene has CDR1 SGHRS and CDR2 YFSETQ. CDR3 loop: CASKLGADTQYF. In nucleotides, the CDR3 is TGCGCCAGCAAATTGGGAGCAGATACGCAGTATTTT.

This clone was counted only a few times. The gene calls are TRBV19 and TRBJ1-4, with D possibly being TRBD1 (6 bases). Between the trimmed V and J ends, which lost 5 bases and 5 bases, there was a span of 12 bases. The CDR3 totals 14 residues. The germline gives CDR1 LNHDA, CDR2 SQIVND (reference sequence). The CDR3, as DNA: TGTGCCAGTAGTGTGGGACACCTAAATGAAAAACTGTTTTTT. This codes for CASSVGHLNEKLFF.

This rearrangement joins TRBV11-3 to TRBJ2-3; D possibly corresponds to TRBD2 (5 bases). V was clipped by 2 bases and J by 6 bases, with 12 bases between them. Germline-derived CDR1 and CDR2 are SGHNT and YENEEA. The CDR3 extends over 14 amino acids. The CDR3 loop reads CASSLRTGGDTQYF. The CDR3 DNA follows: TGTGCCAGCAGCTTACGGACCGGCGGGGATACGCAGTATTTT.

Concerning this clone: Compared with germline, one end of the junction differs, possibly owing to a read error. The chain combines TRBV7-7 with TRBJ2-5, with 8 bases matching TRBD2. Germline assignment: CDR1 SSHAT and CDR2 FNYEAQ (reference sequence). The CDR3 runs to 17 residues. In DNA form, the CDR3 reads TGTGCTAGCAGCGCCGACGTGGGGGCGGGAGGCCAAGAGACCCAGTACTTC. It is translated as CASSADVGAGGQETQYF.